A selection of T cell receptor beta chains follows, all from one sample in a study of cytomegalovirus exposure and HLA in healthy donors. Only in-frame clones appear in the TCRdb table, and some are missing; sequencing was by immunoSEQ multiplex PCR. The sample yields roughly 190,000 clones, around a tenth seen once. The sequenced sample consisted of PBMCs. These receptors came from a woman aged 25 to 39 in good health and CMV-seropositive. The CDR3 runs from the conserved cysteine through the conserved F or W. A D gene is named only where the DNA matches it firmly. Not every row has a clone size; where given, it reads once, few, many or a size class.

length | size | J | D | V | CDR3 | DNA
15 | . | TRBJ2-7 | . | TRBV28 | CASSLQGAGVTEQYF | TGTGCCAGCAGTTTACAGGGGGCGGGAGTCACCGAGCAGTACTTC
17 | . | TRBJ2-3 | . | TRBV7-9 | CASSLPRRGGGLDTQYF | TGTGCCAGCAGCTTACCCAGACGAGGGGGGGGTTTAGATACGCAGTATTTT
12 | . | TRBJ2-1 | TRBD2 | TRBV2 | CASSGEGWEQFF | TGTGCCAGCAGTGGGGAGGGCTGGGAGCAGTTCTTC
14 | few | TRBJ2-7 | TRBD1 | TRBV11-2 | CASSRDRTFLEQYF | TGTGCCAGCAGCCGGGACAGAACTTTCTTGGAGCAGTACTTC
15 | few | TRBJ2-7 | . | TRBV15 | CATSRDRGGVYEQYF | TGTGCCACCAGCAGAGATCGTGGAGGAGTCTACGAGCAGTACTTC
13 | few | TRBJ1-4 | TRBD1 | TRBV19 | CASRQGQGEKLFF | TGTGCCAGTAGACAGGGGCAGGGTGAAAAACTGTTTTTT
15 | few | TRBJ2-5 | TRBD1 | TRBV5-1 | CASSALTGDQETQYF | TGCGCCAGCAGCGCGCTAACAGGGGACCAAGAGACCCAGTACTTC
20 | . | TRBJ2-3 | TRBD2 | TRBV12-5 | CASGLTGLAGGPTDKDTQYF | TGTGCTAGTGGTTTGACCGGACTAGCGGGAGGGCCTACAGACAAAGATACGCAGTATTTT
14 | few | TRBJ2-1 | TRBD2 | TRBV5-1 | CASTNPRLAGEQFF | TGCGCCAGCACTAACCCCCGACTAGCGGGTGAGCAGTTCTTC
14 | . | TRBJ2-1 | TRBD2 | TRBV7-8 | CASSLAGVPNEQFF | TGTGCCAGCAGCCTAGCGGGCGTCCCCAATGAGCAGTTCTTC
15 | few | TRBJ1-3 | . | TRBV2 | CASTTGPRIGNTIYF | TGTGCCAGCACGACAGGTCCACGAATTGGAAACACCATATATTTT